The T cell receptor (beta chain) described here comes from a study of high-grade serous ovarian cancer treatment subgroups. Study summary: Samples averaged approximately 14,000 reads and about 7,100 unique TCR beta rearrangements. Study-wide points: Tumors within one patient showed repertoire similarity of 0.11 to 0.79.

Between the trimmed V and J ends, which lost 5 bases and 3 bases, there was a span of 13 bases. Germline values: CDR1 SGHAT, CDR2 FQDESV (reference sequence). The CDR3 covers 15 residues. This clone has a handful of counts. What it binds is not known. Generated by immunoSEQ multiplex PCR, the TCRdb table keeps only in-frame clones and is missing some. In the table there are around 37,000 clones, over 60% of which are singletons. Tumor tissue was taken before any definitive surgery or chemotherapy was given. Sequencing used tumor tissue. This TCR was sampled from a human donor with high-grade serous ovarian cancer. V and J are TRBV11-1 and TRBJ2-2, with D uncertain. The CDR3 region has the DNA TGTGCCAGCAGCCGACCCCCGGGTGACACCGGGGAGCTGTTTTTT. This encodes CASSRPPGDTGELFF.